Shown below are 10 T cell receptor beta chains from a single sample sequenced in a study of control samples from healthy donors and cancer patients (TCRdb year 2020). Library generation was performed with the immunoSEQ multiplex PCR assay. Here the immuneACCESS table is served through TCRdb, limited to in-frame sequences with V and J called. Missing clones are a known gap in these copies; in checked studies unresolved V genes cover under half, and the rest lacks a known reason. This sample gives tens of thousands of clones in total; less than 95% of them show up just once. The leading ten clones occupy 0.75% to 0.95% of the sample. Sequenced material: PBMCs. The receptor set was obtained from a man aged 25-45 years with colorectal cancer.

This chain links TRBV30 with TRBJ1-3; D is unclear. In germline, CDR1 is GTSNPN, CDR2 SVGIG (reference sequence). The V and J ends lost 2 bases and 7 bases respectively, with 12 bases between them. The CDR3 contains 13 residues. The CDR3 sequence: CAWSLPPGNTIYF. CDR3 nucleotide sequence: TGTGCCTGGAGTTTGCCCCCGGGGAACACCATATATTTT.

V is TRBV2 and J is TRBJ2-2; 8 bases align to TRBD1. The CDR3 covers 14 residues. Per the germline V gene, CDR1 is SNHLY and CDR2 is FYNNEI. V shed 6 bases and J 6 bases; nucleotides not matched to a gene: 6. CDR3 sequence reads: CASSPDRGAGELFF. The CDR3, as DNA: TGTGCCAGCAGCCCAGACAGGGGAGCCGGGGAGCTGTTTTTT.

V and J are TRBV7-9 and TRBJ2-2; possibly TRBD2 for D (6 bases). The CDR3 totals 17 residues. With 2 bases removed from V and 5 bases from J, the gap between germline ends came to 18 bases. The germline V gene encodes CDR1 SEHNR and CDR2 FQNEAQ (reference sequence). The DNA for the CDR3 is TGTGCCAGCAGCTTATTCCATAGGGCGGGGCGAACCGGGGAGCTGTTTTTT. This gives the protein CASSLFHRAGRTGELFF.

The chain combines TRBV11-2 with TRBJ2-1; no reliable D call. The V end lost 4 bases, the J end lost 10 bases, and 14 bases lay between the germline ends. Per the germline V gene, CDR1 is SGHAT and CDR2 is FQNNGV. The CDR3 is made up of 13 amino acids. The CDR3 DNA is TGTGCCAGCAGCTCCGTGCGTATAGGGGAGCAGTTCTTC. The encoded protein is CASSSVRIGEQFF.

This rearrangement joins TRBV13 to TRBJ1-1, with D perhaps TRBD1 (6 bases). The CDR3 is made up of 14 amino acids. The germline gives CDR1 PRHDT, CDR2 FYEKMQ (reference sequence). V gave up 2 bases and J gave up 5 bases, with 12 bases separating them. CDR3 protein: CASSLPGAMTEAFF. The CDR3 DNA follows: TGTGCCAGCAGCTTACCAGGGGCGATGACTGAAGCTTTCTTT.

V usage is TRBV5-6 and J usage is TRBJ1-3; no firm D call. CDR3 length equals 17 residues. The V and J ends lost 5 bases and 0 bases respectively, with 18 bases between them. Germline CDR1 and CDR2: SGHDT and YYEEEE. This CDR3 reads CASRTERTSSSGNTIYF. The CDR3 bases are TGTGCCAGCAGGACCGAAAGGACTTCTTCCTCTGGAAACACCATATATTTT.

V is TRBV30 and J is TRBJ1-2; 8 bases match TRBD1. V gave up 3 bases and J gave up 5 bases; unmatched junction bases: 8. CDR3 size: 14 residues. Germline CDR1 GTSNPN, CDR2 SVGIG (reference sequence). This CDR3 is CAWSETGGPYGYTF. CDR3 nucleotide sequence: TGTGCCTGGAGCGAAACAGGGGGACCATATGGCTACACCTTC.

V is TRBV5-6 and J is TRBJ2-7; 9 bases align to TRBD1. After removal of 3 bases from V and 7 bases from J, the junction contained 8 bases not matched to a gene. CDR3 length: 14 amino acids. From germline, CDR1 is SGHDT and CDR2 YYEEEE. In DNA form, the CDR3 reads TGTGCCAGCAGCTCCGGGACAGGGCCCAGAGAGCAGTACTTC. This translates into CASSSGTGPREQYF.

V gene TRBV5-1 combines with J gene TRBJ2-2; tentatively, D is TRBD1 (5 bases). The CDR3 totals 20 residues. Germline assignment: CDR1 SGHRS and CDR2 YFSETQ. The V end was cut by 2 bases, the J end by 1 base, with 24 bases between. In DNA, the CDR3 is TGCGCCAGCAGCTTTAGGACACTAAACAACTCGTCCTTGAACACCGGGGAGCTGTTTTTT. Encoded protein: CASSFRTLNNSSLNTGELFF.

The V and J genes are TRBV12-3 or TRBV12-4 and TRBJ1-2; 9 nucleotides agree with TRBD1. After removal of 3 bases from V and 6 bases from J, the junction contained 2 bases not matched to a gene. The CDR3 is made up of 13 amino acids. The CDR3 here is CASSFTGGNGYTF. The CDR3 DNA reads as TGTGCCAGCAGTTTTACAGGGGGCAATGGCTACACCTTC.